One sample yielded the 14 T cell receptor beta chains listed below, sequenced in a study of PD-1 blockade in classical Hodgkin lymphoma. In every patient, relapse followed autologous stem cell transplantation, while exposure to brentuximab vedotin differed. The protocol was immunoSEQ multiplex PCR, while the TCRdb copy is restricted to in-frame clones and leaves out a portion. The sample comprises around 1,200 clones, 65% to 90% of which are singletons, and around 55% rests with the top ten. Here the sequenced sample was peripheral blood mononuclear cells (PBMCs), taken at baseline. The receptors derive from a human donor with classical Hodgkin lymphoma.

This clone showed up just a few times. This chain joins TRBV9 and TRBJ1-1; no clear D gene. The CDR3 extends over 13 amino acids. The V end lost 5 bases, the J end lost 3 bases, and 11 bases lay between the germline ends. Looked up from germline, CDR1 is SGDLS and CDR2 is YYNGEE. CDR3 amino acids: CASRSVLDTEAFF. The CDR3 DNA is TGTGCCAGCAGGAGCGTATTGGACACTGAAGCTTTCTTT.

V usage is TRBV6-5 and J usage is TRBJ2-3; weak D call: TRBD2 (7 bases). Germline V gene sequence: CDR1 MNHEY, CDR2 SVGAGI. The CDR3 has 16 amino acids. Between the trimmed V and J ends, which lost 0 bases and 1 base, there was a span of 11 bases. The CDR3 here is CASSYSRGGGTDTQYF. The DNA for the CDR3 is TGTGCCAGCAGTTACTCTAGGGGGGGCGGCACAGATACGCAGTATTTT.

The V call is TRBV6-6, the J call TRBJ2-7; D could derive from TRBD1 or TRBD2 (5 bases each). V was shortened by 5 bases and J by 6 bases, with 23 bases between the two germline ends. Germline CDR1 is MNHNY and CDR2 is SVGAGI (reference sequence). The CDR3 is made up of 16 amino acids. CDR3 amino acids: CASSLSGTSLRGEQYV. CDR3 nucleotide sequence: TGTGCCAGCAGTCTCTCCGGGACCAGCTTACGGGGCGAGCAGTACGTC.

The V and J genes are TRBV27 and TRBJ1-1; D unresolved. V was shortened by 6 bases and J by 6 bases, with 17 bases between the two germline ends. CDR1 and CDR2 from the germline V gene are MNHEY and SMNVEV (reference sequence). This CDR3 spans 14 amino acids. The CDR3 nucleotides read TGTGCCAGCAGCCCTCGAGAGGGAAAGTCTGAAGCTTTCTTT. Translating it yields CASSPREGKSEAFF.

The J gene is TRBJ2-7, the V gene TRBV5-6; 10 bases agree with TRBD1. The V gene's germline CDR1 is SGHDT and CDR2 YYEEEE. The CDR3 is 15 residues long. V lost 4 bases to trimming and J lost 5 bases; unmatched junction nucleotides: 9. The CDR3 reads CASSLKWTGGHEQYV. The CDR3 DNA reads TGTGCCAGCAGCCTAAAGTGGACAGGGGGACACGAGCAGTACGTC.

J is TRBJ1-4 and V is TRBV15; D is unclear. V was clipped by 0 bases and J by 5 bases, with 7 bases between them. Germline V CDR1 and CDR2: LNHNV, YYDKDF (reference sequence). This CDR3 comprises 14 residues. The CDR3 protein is CATSRDEANEKLFF. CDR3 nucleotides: TGTGCCACCAGCAGAGATGAGGCGAATGAAAAACTGTTTTTT.

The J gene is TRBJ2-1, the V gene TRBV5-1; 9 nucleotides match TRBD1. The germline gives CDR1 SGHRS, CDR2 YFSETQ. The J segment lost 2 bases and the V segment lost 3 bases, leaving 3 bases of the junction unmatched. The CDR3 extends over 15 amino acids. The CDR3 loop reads CASSSRTGAYNEQFF. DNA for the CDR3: TGCGCCAGCAGCTCCCGGACAGGGGCCTACAATGAGCAGTTCTTC.

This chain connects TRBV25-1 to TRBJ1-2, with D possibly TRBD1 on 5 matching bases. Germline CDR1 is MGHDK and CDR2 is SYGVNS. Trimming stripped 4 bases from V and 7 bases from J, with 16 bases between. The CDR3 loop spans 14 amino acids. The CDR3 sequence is CASSGRQGIGGYTF. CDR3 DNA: TGTGCCAGCAGTGGGAGGCAGGGTATCGGTGGCTACACCTTC.

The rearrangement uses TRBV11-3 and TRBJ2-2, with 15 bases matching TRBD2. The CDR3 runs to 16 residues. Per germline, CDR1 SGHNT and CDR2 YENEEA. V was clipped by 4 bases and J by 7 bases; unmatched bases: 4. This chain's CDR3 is CASSWTSGRGSGELFF. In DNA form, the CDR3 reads TGTGCCAGCAGCTGGACTAGCGGGAGGGGGAGCGGGGAGCTGTTTTTT.

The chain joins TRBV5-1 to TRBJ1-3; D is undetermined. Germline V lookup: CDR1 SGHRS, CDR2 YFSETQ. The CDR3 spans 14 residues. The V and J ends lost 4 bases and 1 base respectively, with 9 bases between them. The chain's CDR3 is CASSTGGSGNTIYF. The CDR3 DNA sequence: TGCGCCAGCAGCACGGGAGGTTCTGGAAACACCATATATTTT.

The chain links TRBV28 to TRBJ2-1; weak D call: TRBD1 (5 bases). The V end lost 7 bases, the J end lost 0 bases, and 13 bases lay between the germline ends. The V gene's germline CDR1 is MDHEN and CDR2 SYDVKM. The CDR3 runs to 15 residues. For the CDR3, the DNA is TGTGCCAGCAAGACCCCGACAGTCTCCTACAATGAGCAGTTCTTC. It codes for CASKTPTVSYNEQFF.

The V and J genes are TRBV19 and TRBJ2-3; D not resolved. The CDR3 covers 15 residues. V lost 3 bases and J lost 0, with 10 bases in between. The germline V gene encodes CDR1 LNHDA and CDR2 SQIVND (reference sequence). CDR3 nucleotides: TGTGCCAGTAGTATGAACTTCGCTAGCACAGATACGCAGTATTTT. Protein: CASSMNFASTDTQYF.

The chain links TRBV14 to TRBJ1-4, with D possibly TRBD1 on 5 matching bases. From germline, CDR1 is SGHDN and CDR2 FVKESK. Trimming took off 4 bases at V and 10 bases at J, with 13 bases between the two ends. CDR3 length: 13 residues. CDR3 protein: CASSRDGQGKLFF. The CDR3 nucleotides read TGTGCCAGCAGCCGCGATGGACAAGGAAAACTGTTTTTT.

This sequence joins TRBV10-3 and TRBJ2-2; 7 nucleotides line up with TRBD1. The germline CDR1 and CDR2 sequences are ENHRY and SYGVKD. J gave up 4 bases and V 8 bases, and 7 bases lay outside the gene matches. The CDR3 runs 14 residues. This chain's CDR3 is CAIGTDMGTGELFF. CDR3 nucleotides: TGTGCCATCGGGACAGACATGGGCACCGGGGAGCTGTTTTTT.